The clone carrying this T cell receptor (beta chain) appeared many times. The CDR3 extends over 13 amino acids. V was clipped by 0 bases and J by 7 bases, with 7 bases between them. Germline values: CDR1 MRHNA, CDR2 SNTAGT. Through a sample-barcoded 5' primer and a J-beta primer mix, a second PCR was run for about 7 to 12 cycles. TCRdb passed the 5' RACE reads through MiXCR, listing each CDR3 protein once. In the table there are 1.4 million or so distinct CDR3 sequences, under 55% of which are singletons. This sample was taken from a study of blood T cells in healthy people across ages. Sequences were obtained from blood. The clonotype originates from a woman under 30 in good health. This rearrangement joins TRBV6-4 to TRBJ2-1; D gene uncertain. CDR3 in amino acids: CASSDSSTNEQFF. DNA for the CDR3: TGTGCCAGCAGTGACTCTAGTACAAATGAGCAGTTCTTC.